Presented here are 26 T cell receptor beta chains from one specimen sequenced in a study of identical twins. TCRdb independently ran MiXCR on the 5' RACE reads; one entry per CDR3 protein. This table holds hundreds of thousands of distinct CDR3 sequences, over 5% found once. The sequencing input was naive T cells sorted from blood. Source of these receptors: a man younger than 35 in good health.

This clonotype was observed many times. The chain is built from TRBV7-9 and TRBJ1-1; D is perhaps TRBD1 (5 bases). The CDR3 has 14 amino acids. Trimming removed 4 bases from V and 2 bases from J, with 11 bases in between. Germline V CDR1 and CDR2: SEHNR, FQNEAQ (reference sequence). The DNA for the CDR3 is TGTGCCAGCAGCTCGTGGGGGGATAACACTGAAGCTTTCTTT. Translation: CASSSWGDNTEAFF.

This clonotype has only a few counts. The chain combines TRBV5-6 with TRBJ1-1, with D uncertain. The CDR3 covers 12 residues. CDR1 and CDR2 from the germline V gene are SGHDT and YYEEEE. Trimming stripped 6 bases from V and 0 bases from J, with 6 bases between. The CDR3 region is CASKRLNTEAFF. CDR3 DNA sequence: TGTGCCAGCAAAAGACTGAACACTGAAGCTTTCTTT.

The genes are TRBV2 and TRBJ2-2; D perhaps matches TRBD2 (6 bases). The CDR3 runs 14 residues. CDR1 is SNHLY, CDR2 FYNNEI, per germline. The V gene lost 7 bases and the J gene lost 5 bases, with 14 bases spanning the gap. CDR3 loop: CASNPGVYTGELFF. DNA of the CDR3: TGTGCCAGCAATCCGGGAGTATATACCGGGGAGCTGTTTTTT.

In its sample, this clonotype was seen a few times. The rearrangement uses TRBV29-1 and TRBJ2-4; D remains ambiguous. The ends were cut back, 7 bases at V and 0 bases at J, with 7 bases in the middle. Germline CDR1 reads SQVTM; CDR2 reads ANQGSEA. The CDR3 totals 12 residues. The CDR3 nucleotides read TGCAGCGCGCAGAAAGCCAAAAACATTCAGTACTTC. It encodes CSAQKAKNIQYF.

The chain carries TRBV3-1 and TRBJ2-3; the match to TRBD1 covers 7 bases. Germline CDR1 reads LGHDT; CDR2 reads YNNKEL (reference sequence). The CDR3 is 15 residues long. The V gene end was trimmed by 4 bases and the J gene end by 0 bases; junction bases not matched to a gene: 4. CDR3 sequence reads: CASSRTGASTDTQYF. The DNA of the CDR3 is TGTGCCAGCAGCCGGACAGGTGCTAGCACAGATACGCAGTATTTT.

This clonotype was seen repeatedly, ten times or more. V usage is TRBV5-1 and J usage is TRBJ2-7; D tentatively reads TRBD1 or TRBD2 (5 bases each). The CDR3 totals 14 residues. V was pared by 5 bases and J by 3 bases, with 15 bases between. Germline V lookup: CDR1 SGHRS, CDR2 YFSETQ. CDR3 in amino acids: CASRMGTGSYEQYF. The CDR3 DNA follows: TGCGCCAGCAGAATGGGGACGGGAAGCTACGAGCAGTACTTC.

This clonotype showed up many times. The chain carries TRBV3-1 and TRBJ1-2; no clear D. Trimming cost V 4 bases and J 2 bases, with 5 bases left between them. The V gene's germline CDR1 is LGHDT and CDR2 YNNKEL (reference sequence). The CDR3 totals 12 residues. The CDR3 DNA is TGTGCCAGCAGCCGCCAGAACTATGGCTACACCTTC. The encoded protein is CASSRQNYGYTF.

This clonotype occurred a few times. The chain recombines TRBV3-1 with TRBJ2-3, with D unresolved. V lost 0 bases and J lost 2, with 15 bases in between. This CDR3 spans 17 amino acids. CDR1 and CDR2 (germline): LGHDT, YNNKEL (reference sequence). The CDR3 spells CASSQDLLTENTDTQYF. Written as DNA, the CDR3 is TGTGCCAGCAGCCAAGACCTTTTGACTGAGAACACAGATACGCAGTATTTT.

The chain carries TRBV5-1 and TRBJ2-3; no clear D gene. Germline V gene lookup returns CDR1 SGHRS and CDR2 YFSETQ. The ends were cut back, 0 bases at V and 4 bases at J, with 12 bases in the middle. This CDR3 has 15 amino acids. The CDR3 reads CASSLDHLLSDTQYF. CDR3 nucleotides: TGCGCCAGCAGCTTGGATCACCTCCTTTCAGATACGCAGTATTTT. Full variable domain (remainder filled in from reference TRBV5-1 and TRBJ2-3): KAGVTQTPRYLIKTRGQQVTLSCSPISGHRSVSWYQQTPGQGLQFLFEYFSETQRNKGNFPGRFSGRQFSNSRSEMNVSTLELGDSALYLCASSLDHLLSDTQYFGPGTRLTVL.

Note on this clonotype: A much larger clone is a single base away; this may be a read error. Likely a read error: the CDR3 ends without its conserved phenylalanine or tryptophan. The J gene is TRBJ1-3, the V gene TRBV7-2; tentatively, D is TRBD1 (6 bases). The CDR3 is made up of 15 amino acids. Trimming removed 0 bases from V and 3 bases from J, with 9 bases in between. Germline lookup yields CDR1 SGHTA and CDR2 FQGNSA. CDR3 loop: CASSLARGNGNTIYC. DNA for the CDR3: TGTGCCAGCAGCTTAGCAAGGGGGAATGGAAACACCATATATTGT.

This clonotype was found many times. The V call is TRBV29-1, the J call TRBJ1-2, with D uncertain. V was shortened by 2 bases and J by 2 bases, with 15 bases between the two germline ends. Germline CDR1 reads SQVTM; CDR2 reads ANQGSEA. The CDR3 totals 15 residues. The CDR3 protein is CSVEFFSWGNYGYTF. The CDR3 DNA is TGCAGCGTTGAATTTTTCTCTTGGGGAAACTATGGCTACACCTTC.

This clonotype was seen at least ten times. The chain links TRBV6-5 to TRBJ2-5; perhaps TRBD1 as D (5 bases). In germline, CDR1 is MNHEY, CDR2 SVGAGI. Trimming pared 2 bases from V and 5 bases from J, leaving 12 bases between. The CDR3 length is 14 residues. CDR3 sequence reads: CASSYSQGWETQYF. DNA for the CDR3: TGTGCCAGCAGTTACAGCCAGGGCTGGGAGACCCAGTACTTC.

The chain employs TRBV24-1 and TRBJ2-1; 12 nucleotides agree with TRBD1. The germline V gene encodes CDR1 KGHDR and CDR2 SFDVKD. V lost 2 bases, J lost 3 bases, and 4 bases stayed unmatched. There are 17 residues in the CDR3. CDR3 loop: CATSDSRDRGLYNEQFF. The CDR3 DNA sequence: TGTGCCACCAGTGATTCCCGGGACAGGGGGCTCTACAATGAGCAGTTCTTC.

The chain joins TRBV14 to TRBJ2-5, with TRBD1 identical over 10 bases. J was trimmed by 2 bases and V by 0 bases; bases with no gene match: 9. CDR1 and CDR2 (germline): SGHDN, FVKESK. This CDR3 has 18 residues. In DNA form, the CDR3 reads TGTGCCAGCAGCCAAGACGAGACAGGGGGCGTGTGGCAAGAGACCCAGTACTTC. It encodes CASSQDETGGVWQETQYF.

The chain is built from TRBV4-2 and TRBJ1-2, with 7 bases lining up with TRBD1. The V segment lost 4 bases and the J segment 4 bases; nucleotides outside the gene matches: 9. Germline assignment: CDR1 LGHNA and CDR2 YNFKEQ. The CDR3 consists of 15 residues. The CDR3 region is CASSRTGTVAYGYTF. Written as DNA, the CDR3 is TGTGCCAGCAGCCGTACCGGGACAGTTGCCTATGGCTACACCTTC.

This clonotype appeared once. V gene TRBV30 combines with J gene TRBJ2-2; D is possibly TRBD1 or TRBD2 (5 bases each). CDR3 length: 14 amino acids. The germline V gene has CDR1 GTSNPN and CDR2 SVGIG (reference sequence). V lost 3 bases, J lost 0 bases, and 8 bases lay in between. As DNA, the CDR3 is TGTGCCTGGAGCGGGACCTCGAACACCGGGGAGCTGTTTTTT. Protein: CAWSGTSNTGELFF.

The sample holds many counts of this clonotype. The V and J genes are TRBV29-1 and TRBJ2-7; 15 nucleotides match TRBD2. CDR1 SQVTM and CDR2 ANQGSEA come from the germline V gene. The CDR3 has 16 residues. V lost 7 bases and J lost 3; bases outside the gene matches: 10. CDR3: CSAGTSGRLGHYEQYF. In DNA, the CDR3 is TGCAGCGCTGGGACTAGCGGGAGGCTTGGTCACTACGAGCAGTACTTC.

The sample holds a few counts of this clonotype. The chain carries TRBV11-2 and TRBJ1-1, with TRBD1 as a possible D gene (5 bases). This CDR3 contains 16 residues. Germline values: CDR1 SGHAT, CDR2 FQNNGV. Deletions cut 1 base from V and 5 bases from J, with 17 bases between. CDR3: CASSLVRRDRRTEAFF. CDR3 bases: TGTGCCAGCAGCTTAGTTAGACGGGACCGAAGGACTGAAGCTTTCTTT.

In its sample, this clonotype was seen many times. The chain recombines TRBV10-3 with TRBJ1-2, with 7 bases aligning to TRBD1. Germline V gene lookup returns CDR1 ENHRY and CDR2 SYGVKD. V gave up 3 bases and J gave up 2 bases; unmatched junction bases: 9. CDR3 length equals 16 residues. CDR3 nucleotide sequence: TGTGCCATCAGTGACGTACGGGGACAGCCAAACTATGGCTACACCTTC. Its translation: CAISDVRGQPNYGYTF.

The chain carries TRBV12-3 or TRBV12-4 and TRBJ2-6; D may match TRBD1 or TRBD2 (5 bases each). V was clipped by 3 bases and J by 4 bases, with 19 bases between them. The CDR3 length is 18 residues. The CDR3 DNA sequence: TGTGCCAGCAGTTTTAGAGTTGGGGGTAGGGCCGGGGCCAACGTCCTGACTTTC. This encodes CASSFRVGGRAGANVLTF.

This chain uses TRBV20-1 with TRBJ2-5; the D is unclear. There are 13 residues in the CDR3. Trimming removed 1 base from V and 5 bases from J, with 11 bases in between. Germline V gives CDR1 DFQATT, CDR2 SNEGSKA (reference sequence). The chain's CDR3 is CSARVGQPETQYF. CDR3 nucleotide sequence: TGCAGTGCTAGAGTCGGGCAGCCGGAGACCCAGTACTTC.

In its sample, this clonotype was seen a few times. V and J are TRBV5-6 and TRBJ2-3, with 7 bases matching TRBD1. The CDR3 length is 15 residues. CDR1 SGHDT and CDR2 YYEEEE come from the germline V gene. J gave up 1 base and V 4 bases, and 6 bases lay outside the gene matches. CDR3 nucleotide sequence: TGTGCCAGCAGCCCCAAAGGACAGGGCACAGATACGCAGTATTTT. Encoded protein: CASSPKGQGTDTQYF.

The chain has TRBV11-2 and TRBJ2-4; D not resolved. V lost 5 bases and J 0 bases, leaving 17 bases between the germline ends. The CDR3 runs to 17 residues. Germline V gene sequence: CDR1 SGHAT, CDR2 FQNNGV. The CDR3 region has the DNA TGTGCCAGCAGCGCCAGACTGGCACCACTAGCCAAAAACATTCAGTACTTC. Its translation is CASSARLAPLAKNIQYF.

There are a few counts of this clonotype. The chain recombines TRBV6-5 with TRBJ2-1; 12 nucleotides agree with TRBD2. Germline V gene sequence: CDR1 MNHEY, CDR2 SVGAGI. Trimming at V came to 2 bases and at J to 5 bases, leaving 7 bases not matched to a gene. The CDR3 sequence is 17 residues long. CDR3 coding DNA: TGTGCCAGCAGTTACCGACGACTAGCGGGAGACCACAATGAGCAGTTCTTC. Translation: CASSYRRLAGDHNEQFF.

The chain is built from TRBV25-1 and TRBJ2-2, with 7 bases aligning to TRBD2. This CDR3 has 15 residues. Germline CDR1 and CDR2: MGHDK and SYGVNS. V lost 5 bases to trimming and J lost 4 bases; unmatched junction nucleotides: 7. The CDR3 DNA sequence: TGTGCCAGCAGTTCGGGGGGACTACTCACCGGGGAGCTGTTTTTT. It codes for CASSSGGLLTGELFF.

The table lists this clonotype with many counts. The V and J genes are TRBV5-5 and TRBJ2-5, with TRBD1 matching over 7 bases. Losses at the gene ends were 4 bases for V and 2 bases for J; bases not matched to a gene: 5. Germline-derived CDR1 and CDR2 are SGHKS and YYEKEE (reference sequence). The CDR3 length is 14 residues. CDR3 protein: CASSKGTAQETQYF. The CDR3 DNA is TGTGCCAGCAGCAAAGGGACAGCACAAGAGACCCAGTACTTC.